Listed below are T cell receptor beta chains from one sample, sequenced in a study of cytomegalovirus exposure and HLA in healthy donors. Produced via immunoSEQ multiplex PCR; TCRdb's table is partial and in-frame only. The sample consists of about 140,000 clones, roughly 74% of them appearing once. Source material: PBMCs. Every receptor here comes from a woman in her 40s in good health and CMV-seropositive. Each CDR3 is given with its conserved first and last residue. The order of the fields is V gene, CDR3 protein.

v_call: TRBV5-6
cdr3_aa: CASSLGVPSYEQYF

v_call: TRBV5-1
cdr3_aa: CASSLDTYEQYF

v_call: TRBV5-4
cdr3_aa: CASSPTGSYNEQFF

v_call: TRBV5-1
cdr3_aa: CASSQTGLAAEQFF

v_call: TRBV4-2
cdr3_aa: CASSQGGHVSQRGRNAYEQYF

v_call: TRBV6-5
cdr3_aa: CASSYSQRPLYEQYF

v_call: TRBV27
cdr3_aa: CASSLSDRGTYEQYF

v_call: TRBV19
cdr3_aa: CASKASIGTDTQYF

v_call: TRBV27
cdr3_aa: CASSLGGGSFYEQYF

v_call: TRBV7-2
cdr3_aa: CASSLEGTVPYYEQYF

v_call: TRBV5-1
cdr3_aa: CASSLGALREDQETQYF

v_call: TRBV15
cdr3_aa: CATSRGVEITDTQYF

v_call: TRBV11-3
cdr3_aa: CASSLDRGGETQYF

v_call: TRBV7-6
cdr3_aa: CASSSDDRFYEQYF

v_call: TRBV30
cdr3_aa: CAWSGGLASYNEQFF

v_call: TRBV5-1
cdr3_aa: CASSPGTSGRVMNEQFF

v_call: TRBV9
cdr3_aa: CASSVGGAEKTQYF

v_call: TRBV27
cdr3_aa: CASRSSYNSPLHF

v_call: TRBV6-5
cdr3_aa: CASSYSEGWQPQHF